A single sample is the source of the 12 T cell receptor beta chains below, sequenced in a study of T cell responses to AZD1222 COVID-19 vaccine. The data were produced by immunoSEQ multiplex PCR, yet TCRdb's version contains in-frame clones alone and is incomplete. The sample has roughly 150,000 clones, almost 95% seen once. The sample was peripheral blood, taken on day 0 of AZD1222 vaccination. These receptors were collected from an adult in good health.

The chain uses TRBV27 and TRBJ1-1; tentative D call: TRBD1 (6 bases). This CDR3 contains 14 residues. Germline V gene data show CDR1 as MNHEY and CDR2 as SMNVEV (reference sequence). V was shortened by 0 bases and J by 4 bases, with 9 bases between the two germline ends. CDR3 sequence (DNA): TGTGCCAGCAGTTTATCGAGCAGGGGCACTGAAGCTTTCTTT. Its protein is CASSLSSRGTEAFF.

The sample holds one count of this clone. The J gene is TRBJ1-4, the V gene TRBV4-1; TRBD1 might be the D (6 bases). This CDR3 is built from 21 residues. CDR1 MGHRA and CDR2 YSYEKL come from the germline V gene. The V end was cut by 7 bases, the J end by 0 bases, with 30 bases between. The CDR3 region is CASNTLGATGPLTTTNEKLFF. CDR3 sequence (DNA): TGCGCCAGCAATACCTTGGGGGCTACAGGACCTCTTACTACAACTAATGAAAAACTGTTTTTT.

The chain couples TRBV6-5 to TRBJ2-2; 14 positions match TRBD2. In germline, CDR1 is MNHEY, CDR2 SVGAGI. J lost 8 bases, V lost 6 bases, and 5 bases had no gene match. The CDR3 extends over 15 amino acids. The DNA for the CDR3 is TGTGCCAGCAGCGAGAGGACTAGCGGGAGGGGGGAGCTGTTTTTT. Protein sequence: CASSERTSGRGELFF.

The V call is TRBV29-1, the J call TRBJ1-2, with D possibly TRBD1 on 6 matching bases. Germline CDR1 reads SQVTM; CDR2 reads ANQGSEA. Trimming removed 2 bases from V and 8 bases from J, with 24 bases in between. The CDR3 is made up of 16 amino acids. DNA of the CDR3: TGCAGCGTTGAAAACCACAGGGAAGCCGAGTTTCGGGGCTACACCTTC. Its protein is CSVENHREAEFRGYTF.

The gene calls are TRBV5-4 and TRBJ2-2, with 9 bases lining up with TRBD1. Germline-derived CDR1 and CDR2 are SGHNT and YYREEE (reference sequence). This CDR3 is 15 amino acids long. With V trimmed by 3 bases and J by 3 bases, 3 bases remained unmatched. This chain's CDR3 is CASSSGTGYTGELFF. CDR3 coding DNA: TGTGCCAGCAGCTCGGGGACAGGGTACACCGGGGAGCTGTTTTTT. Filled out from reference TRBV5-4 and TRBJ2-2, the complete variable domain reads ETGVTQSPTHLIKTRGQQVTLRCSSQSGHNTVSWYQQALGQGPQFIFQYYREEENGRGNFPPRFSGLQFPNYSSELNVNALELDDSALYLCASSSGTGYTGELFFGEGSRLTVL.

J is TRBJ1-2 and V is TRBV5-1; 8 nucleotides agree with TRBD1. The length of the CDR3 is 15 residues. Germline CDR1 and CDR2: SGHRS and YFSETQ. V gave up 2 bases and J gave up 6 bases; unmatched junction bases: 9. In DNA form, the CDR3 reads TGCGCCAGCAGCTTCTTGGACAGGGCAAGGGATGGCTACACCTTC. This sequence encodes CASSFLDRARDGYTF. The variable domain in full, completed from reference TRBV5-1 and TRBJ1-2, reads KAGVTQTPRYLIKTRGQQVTLSCSPISGHRSVSWYQQTPGQGLQFLFEYFSETQRNKGNFPGRFSGRQFSNSRSEMNVSTLELGDSALYLCASSFLDRARDGYTFGSGTRLTVV.

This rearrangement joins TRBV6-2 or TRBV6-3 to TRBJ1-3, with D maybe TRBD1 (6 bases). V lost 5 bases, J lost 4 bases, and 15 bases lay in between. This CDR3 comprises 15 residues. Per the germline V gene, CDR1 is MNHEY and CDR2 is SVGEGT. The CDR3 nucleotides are TGTGCCAGCAGTATACAGGGATTACCCGGAAACACCATATATTTT. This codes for CASSIQGLPGNTIYF.

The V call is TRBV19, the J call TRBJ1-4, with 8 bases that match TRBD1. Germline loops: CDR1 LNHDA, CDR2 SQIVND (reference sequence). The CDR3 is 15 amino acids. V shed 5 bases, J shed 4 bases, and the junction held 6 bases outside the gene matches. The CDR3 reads CASSAWTGINEKLFF. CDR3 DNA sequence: TGTGCCAGTAGTGCCTGGACAGGGATTAATGAAAAACTGTTTTTT.

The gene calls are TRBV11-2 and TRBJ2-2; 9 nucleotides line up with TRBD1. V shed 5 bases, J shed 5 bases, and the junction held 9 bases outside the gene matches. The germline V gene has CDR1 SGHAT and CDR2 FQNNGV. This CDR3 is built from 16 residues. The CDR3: CASSRQGQGKTGELFF. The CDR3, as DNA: TGTGCCAGCAGCCGACAAGGACAGGGGAAGACCGGGGAGCTGTTTTTT.

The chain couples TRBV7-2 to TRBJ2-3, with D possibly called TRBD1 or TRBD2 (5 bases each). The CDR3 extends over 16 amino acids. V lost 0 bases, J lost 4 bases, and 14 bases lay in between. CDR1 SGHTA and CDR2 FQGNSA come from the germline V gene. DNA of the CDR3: TGTGCCAGCAGCTTAGCGAGCGGCAGGGTGGCAGATACGCAGTATTTT. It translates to CASSLASGRVADTQYF.

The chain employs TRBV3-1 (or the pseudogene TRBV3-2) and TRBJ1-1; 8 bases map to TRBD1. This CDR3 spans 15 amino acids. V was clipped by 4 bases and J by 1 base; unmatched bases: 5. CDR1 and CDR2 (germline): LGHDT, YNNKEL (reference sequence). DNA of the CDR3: TGTGCCAGCAGCCTATCAGGGGGCTCGAACACTGAAGCTTTCTTT. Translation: CASSLSGGSNTEAFF.

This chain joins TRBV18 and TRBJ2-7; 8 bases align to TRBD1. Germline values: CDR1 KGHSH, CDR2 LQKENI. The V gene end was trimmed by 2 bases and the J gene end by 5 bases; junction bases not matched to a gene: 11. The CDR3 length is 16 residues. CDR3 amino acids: CASSPNPDRASHEQYF. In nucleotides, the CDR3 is TGTGCCAGCTCACCAAATCCGGACAGGGCTTCCCACGAGCAGTACTTC.